This TCR beta chain was recorded in a study of blood T cell repertoires in COVID-19. This CDR3 comprises 13 residues. V gave up 6 bases and J gave up 6 bases, with 15 bases separating them. Per the germline V gene, CDR1 is SEHNR and CDR2 is FQNEAQ (reference sequence). Profiling relied on immunoSEQ multiplex PCR, and the TCRdb table lists in-frame clones only, not all of them. The sample lists tens of thousands of clones, 75% to 95% occurring once. V is TRBV7-9 and J is TRBJ2-7; D is undetermined. Sequenced input: peripheral blood. The receptor was derived from a man aged 50 to 59 with acute or convalescent COVID-19. The CDR3 DNA follows: TGTGCCAGCAGAACCTCCATCGCCGGCGAGCAGTACTTC. This encodes CASRTSIAGEQYF.